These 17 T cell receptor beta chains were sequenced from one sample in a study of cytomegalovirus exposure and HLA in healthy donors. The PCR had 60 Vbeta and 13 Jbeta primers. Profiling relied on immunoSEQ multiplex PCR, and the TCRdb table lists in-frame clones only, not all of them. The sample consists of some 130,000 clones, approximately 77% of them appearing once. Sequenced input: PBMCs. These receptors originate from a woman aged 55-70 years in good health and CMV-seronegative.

The CDR3 loop reads CASSQGGSYEQYF. CDR3 bases: TGTGCCAGCAGCCAAGGCGGCTCCTACGAGCAGTACTTC. The chain is built from TRBV9 and TRBJ2-7, with D hard to call. CDR3 length equals 13 residues. Germline values: CDR1 SGDLS, CDR2 YYNGEE. The V end lost 4 bases, the J end lost 0 bases, and 8 bases lay between the germline ends.

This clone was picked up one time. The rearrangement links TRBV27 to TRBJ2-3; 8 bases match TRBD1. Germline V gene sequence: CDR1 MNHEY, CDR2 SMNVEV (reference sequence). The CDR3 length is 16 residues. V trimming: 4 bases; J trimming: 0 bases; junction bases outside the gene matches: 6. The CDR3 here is CASSYPGQASTDTQYF. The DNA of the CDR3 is TGTGCCAGCAGTTATCCGGGACAGGCTAGCACAGATACGCAGTATTTT.

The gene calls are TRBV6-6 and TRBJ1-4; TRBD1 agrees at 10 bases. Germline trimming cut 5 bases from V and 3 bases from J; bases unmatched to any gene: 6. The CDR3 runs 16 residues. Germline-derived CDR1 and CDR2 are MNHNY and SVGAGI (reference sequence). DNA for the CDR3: TGTGCCAGCAGTCAGACAGGGGGCTCAGCTAATGAAAAACTGTTTTTT. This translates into CASSQTGGSANEKLFF.

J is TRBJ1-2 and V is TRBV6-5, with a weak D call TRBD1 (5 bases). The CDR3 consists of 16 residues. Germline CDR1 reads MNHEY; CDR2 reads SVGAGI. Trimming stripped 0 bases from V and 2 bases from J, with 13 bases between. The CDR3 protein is CASSYSNRAGNYGYTF. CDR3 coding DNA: TGTGCCAGCAGTTACTCGAATCGGGCAGGGAACTATGGCTACACCTTC.

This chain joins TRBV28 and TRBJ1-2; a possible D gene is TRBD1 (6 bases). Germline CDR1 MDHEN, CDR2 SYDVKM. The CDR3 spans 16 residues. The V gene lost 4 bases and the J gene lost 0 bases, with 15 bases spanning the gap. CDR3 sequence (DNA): TGTGCCAGCAGTTCGCCGGGGGGCCGTACTAACTATGGCTACACCTTC. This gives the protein CASSSPGGRTNYGYTF.

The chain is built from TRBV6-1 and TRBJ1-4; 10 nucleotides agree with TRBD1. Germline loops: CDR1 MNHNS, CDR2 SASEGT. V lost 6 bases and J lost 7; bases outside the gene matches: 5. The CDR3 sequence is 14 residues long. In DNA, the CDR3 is TGTGCCAGCAGGGGACAGGGGCGGGTTGAAAAACTGTTTTTT. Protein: CASRGQGRVEKLFF.

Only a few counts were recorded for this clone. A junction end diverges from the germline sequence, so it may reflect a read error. The chain's CDR3 is CASSSGRGNTGELFF. The CDR3 DNA is TGTGCTAGCAGCTCCGGGCGGGGTAACACCGGGGAGCTGTTTTTT. This sequence joins TRBV7-7 and TRBJ2-2; perhaps TRBD2 as D (6 bases). The CDR3 spans 15 residues. CDR1 and CDR2 from the germline V gene are SSHAT and FNYEAQ (reference sequence). Full variable domain (outside the CDR3, taken from reference TRBV7-7 and TRBJ2-2): GAGVSQSPRYKVTKRGQDVTLRCDPISSHATLYWYQQALGQGPEFLTYFNYEAQPDKSGLPSDRFSAERPEGSISTLTIQRTEQRDSAMYRCASSSGRGNTGELFFGEGSRLTVL.

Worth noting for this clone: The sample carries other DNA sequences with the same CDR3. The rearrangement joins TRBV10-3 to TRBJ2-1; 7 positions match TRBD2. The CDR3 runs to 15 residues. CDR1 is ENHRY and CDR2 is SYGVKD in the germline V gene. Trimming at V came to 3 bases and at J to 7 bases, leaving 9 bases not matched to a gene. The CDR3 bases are TGTGCCATCAGTGACCCAGCGGGAAGGCCAAATGAGCAGTTCTTC. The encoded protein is CAISDPAGRPNEQFF.

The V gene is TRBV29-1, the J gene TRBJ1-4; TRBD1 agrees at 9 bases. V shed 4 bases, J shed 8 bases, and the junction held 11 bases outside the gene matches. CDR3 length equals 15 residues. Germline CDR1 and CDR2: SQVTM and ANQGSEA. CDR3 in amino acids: CSVAPRTGVKEKLFF. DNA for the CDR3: TGCAGCGTTGCGCCTCGGACAGGGGTGAAAGAAAAACTGTTTTTT.

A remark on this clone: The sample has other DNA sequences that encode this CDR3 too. DNA of the CDR3: TGCGCCAGCAGCCAAGTAGACAGGGGGCGAAGGAACACTGAAGCTTTCTTT. It yields the protein CASSQVDRGRRNTEAFF. This chain links TRBV4-1 with TRBJ1-1; 10 bases match TRBD1. From germline, CDR1 is MGHRA and CDR2 YSYEKL. The CDR3 length is 17 residues. J gave up 1 base and V 1 base, and 6 bases lay outside the gene matches.

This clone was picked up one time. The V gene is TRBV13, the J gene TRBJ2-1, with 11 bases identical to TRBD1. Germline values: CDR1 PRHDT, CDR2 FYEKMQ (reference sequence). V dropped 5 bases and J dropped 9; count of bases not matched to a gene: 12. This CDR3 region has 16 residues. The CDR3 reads CASSASFGTGGSEQFF. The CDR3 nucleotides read TGTGCCAGCAGCGCTAGCTTCGGGACAGGGGGAAGTGAGCAGTTCTTC.

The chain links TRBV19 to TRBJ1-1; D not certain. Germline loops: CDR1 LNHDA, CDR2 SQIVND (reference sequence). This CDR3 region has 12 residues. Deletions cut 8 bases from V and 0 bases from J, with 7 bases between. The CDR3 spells CASAGMNTEAFF. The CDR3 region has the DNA TGTGCCAGTGCGGGAATGAACACTGAAGCTTTCTTT.

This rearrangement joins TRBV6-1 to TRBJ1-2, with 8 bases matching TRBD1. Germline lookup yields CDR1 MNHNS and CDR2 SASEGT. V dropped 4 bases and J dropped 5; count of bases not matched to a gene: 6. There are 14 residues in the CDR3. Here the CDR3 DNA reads TGTGCCAGCAGTGGCCGGACAGGGAGTTATGGCTACACCTTC. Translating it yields CASSGRTGSYGYTF.

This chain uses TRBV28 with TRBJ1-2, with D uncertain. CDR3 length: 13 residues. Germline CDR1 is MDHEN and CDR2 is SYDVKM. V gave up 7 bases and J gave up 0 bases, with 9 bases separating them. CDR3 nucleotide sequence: TGTGCCAGCACCCTCGTAGCTAACTATGGCTACACCTTC. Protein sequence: CASTLVANYGYTF.

The CDR3 nucleotides are TGTGCCACGTCGGGCGCGGGGCATCAGCCCCAGCATTTT. Translating it yields CATSGAGHQPQHF. This chain links TRBV28 with TRBJ1-5; TRBD1 might be the D (5 bases). Per the germline V gene, CDR1 is MDHEN and CDR2 is SYDVKM. This CDR3 is built from 13 residues. Trimming took off 10 bases at V and 5 bases at J, with 15 bases between the two ends.

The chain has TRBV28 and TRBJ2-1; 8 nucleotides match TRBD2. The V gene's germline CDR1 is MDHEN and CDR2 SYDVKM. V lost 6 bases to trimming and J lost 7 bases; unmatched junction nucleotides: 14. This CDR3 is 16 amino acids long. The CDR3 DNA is TGTGCCAGCAGCCTCACCGGGGGGGGTTCGGGTAATGAGCAGTTCTTC. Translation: CASSLTGGGSGNEQFF.

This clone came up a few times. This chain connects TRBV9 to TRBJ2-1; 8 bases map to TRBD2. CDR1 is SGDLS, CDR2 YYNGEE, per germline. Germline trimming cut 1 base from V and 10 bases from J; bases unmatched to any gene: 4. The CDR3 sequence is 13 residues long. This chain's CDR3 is CASSVTPGGEQFF. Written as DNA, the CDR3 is TGTGCCAGCAGCGTAACCCCGGGAGGGGAGCAGTTCTTC.